The 25 T cell receptor beta chains presented below share a single source sample, sequenced in a study of cytomegalovirus exposure and HLA in healthy donors. The primer mix had 60 Vbeta and 13 Jbeta primers. Produced via immunoSEQ multiplex PCR; TCRdb's table is partial and in-frame only. The data show 120,000 or so clones, roughly 78% seen once. The sequenced material came from PBMCs. All receptors derive from a man aged 25-45 years in good health and CMV-seronegative.

This clone was picked up a small number of times. DNA of the CDR3: TGTGCCAGCAGCTTTTTTGGACAAATAAAAGCTTTCTTT. Its translation: CASSFFGQIKAFF. The chain links TRBV5-6 to TRBJ1-1; maybe TRBD1 (5 bases). Germline V CDR1 and CDR2: SGHDT, YYEEEE. The CDR3 covers 13 residues. V was shortened by 2 bases and J by 9 bases, with 14 bases between the two germline ends.

The rearrangement links TRBV29-1 to TRBJ2-3, with D perhaps TRBD1 (6 bases). V shed 7 bases and J shed 2 bases, with 13 bases lying between them. Germline-derived CDR1 and CDR2 are SQVTM and ANQGSEA. The CDR3 loop spans 13 amino acids. CDR3 in DNA: TGCAGCGCCCACCGGGACATCACAGATACGCAGTATTTT. Translating gives CSAHRDITDTQYF.

This chain's CDR3 is CASSLSLEGALTDTQYF. CDR3 in DNA: TGTGCCAGCAGTTTATCCCTTGAGGGGGCCCTCACAGATACGCAGTATTTT. This chain uses TRBV28 with TRBJ2-3, with TRBD1 matching 7 bases. The CDR3 has 17 amino acids. The germline V gene encodes CDR1 MDHEN and CDR2 SYDVKM. The trim removed 1 base at V and 2 bases at J, leaving 9 bases unmatched.

This rearrangement joins TRBV19 to TRBJ2-7; D may be TRBD1 (6 bases). V lost 6 bases to trimming and J lost 3 bases, with 15 bases between them. Germline V CDR1 and CDR2: LNHDA, SQIVND (reference sequence). The CDR3 covers 14 residues. CDR3 DNA sequence: TGTGCCAGTAGCAGCGGACAGCCTTACTACGAGCAGTACTTC. Encoded protein: CASSSGQPYYEQYF.

The chain uses TRBV5-6 and TRBJ2-2, with 9 bases that match TRBD1. Germline V lookup: CDR1 SGHDT, CDR2 YYEEEE. V dropped 9 bases and J dropped 7; count of bases not matched to a gene: 13. CDR3 length equals 15 residues. The CDR3 coding sequence is TGTGCCACCTTTTTTAACAGGGGGCTTGGCGGGGAGCTGTTTTTT. As protein: CATFFNRGLGGELFF.

The chain couples TRBV5-1 to TRBJ2-7, with 7 bases aligning to TRBD1. The length of the CDR3 is 13 residues. Per germline, CDR1 SGHRS and CDR2 YFSETQ. The ends lost 0 bases at V and 7 bases at J; junction bases unmatched: 4. CDR3 in DNA: TGCGCCAGCAGCTTGGGACAGGGAAGGGAGCAGTACTTC. Residues: CASSLGQGREQYF.

The gene calls are TRBV19 and TRBJ2-1, with D uncertain. Between the trimmed V and J ends, which lost 7 bases and 3 bases, there was a span of 4 bases. The CDR3 is 11 residues long. Germline assignment: CDR1 LNHDA and CDR2 SQIVND (reference sequence). This chain's CDR3 is CASINYNEQFF. CDR3 DNA: TGTGCCAGTATTAACTACAATGAGCAGTTCTTC.

The V gene is TRBV27, the J gene TRBJ2-7; 7 bases agree with TRBD1. Germline values: CDR1 MNHEY, CDR2 SMNVEV (reference sequence). V lost 6 bases and J lost 5; bases outside the gene matches: 4. CDR3 size: 12 residues. The CDR3: CASRLGGNEQYF. The CDR3 nucleotides read TGTGCCAGCAGGTTAGGGGGCAACGAGCAGTACTTC.

This clone was seen more than once but under ten times. The chain has TRBV21-1 and TRBJ2-5; no check of the table's D call, TRBD1, against the DNA was made. TRBV21-1 is designated a pseudogene. CDR3 length: 13 amino acids. The CDR3 here is CASSKDREETQYF. In nucleotides, the CDR3 is TGTGCCAGCAGCAAAGACAGGGAAGAGACCCAGTACTTC.

V gene TRBV6-1 combines with J gene TRBJ1-4, with D unresolved. The germline V and J ends were trimmed by 0 bases and 5 bases, with 22 bases remaining between them. This CDR3 is 19 amino acids long. Germline assignment: CDR1 MNHNS and CDR2 SASEGT. The CDR3 region has the DNA TGTGCCAGCAGTGAAGCGCGCACCATACGACATGGGAGGAATGAAAAACTGTTTTTT. Translated, it gives CASSEARTIRHGRNEKLFF.

The rearrangement joins TRBV5-6 to TRBJ2-1, with 7 bases that match TRBD1. V was clipped by 2 bases and J by 5 bases; unmatched bases: 1. Germline lookup yields CDR1 SGHDT and CDR2 YYEEEE. CDR3 length: 13 amino acids. Here the CDR3 reads CASSLGQDNEQFF. CDR3 nucleotide sequence: TGTGCCAGCAGCTTAGGACAGGACAATGAGCAGTTCTTC.

V gene TRBV27 combines with J gene TRBJ2-2; D is perhaps TRBD1 (5 bases). CDR3 size: 13 residues. The V end lost 10 bases, the J end lost 4 bases, and 13 bases lay between the germline ends. Germline V gives CDR1 MNHEY, CDR2 SMNVEV (reference sequence). CDR3 protein: CAIMTARTGELFF. The CDR3 DNA is TGTGCCATCATGACAGCGCGCACCGGGGAGCTGTTTTTT.

The chain joins TRBV6-4 to TRBJ1-1; D gene unclear. Germline lookup yields CDR1 MRHNA and CDR2 SNTAGT. Trimming left V 4 bases short and J 5 bases short, with 14 bases between. The CDR3 runs 14 residues. The CDR3 bases are TGTGCCAGCAGTGTAGTAGGCGGCGGGACTGAAGCTTTCTTT. The encoded protein is CASSVVGGGTEAFF.

The genes are TRBV5-6 and TRBJ2-5; D not resolved. The CDR3 runs 14 residues. Trimming removed 1 base at V and 9 bases at J, with 16 bases between. Germline V CDR1 and CDR2: SGHDT, YYEEEE. CDR3 amino acids: CASSLLWRDEAQYF. Written as DNA, the CDR3 is TGTGCCAGCAGCTTGCTGTGGAGAGACGAGGCCCAGTACTTC.

The CDR3 protein is CASSPLTTGSTDTQYF. The CDR3 DNA follows: TGTGCCAGCAGCCCCCTTACGACAGGGAGCACAGATACGCAGTATTTT. The chain is built from TRBV5-6 and TRBJ2-3, with TRBD1 identical over 7 bases. Germline V lookup: CDR1 SGHDT, CDR2 YYEEEE. V lost 4 bases and J lost 0; bases outside the gene matches: 8. This CDR3 has 16 residues.

This chain joins TRBV5-4 and TRBJ1-2; possible D gene TRBD1, 5 bases. The CDR3 runs 13 residues. CDR1 is SGHNT, CDR2 YYREEE, per germline (reference sequence). V was trimmed by 4 bases and J by 4 bases, leaving 11 bases between them. CDR3 sequence (DNA): TGTGCCAGCAGCCCCGACAGTGGCTATGGCTACACCTTC. Its translation: CASSPDSGYGYTF.

The J gene is TRBJ1-5, the V gene TRBV19; 8 nucleotides align to TRBD1. CDR1 and CDR2 from the germline V gene are LNHDA and SQIVND (reference sequence). The CDR3 is 14 residues long. The ends lost 10 bases at V and 5 bases at J; junction bases unmatched: 10. The CDR3 spells CAISPARGHQPQHF. The CDR3 DNA is TGTGCCATCAGCCCAGCCAGGGGGCATCAGCCCCAGCATTTT.

The CDR3 coding sequence is TGCGCCAGCAGCTTGTCCGGCAGGGGCTCGGTTCGAAATTCCCAGCATTTT. It specifies CASSLSGRGSVRNSQHF. The chain carries TRBV5-1 and TRBJ1-5; possible D gene TRBD1, 6 bases. From germline, CDR1 is SGHRS and CDR2 YFSETQ. This CDR3 spans 17 amino acids. The germline V and J ends were trimmed by 1 base and 11 bases, with 25 bases remaining between them.

The chain uses TRBV6-5 and TRBJ2-7; unclear D gene. Trimming pared 6 bases from V and 1 base from J, leaving 13 bases between. Per germline, CDR1 MNHEY and CDR2 SVGAGI. The CDR3 is 14 amino acids. In DNA, the CDR3 is TGTGCCAGCAGGGTGGATCAGAGGTCCTACGAGCAGTACTTC. Residues: CASRVDQRSYEQYF.

The gene calls are TRBV6-1 and TRBJ1-2, with 11 positions matching TRBD1. In germline, CDR1 is MNHNS, CDR2 SASEGT. J gave up 6 bases and V 2 bases, and 5 bases lay outside the gene matches. This CDR3 spans 15 amino acids. The CDR3 protein is CASSEWDRGTDGYTF. The CDR3 DNA reads as TGTGCCAGCAGTGAATGGGACAGGGGGACGGATGGCTACACCTTC.

The rearrangement joins TRBV10-1 to TRBJ2-7, with D perhaps TRBD2 (5 bases). The length of the CDR3 is 12 residues. Germline values: CDR1 WNHNN, CDR2 SYGVQD (reference sequence). Trimming took off 7 bases at V and 4 bases at J, with 11 bases between the two ends. The CDR3 region has the DNA TGCGCCAGCACCCCACGGGGTTACGAGCAGTACTTC. It is translated as CASTPRGYEQYF.

J is TRBJ2-5 and V is TRBV30; TRBD2 matches at 10 bases. Losses at the gene ends were 4 bases for V and 6 bases for J; bases not matched to a gene: 8. CDR3 length equals 14 residues. Germline V gene sequence: CDR1 GTSNPN, CDR2 SVGIG (reference sequence). DNA for the CDR3: TGTGCCTGGAACCAGCGGGGGGGCCATCAGACCCAGTACTTC. Translated: CAWNQRGGHQTQYF.

The chain links TRBV7-2 to TRBJ2-7; D not certain. Trimming removed 5 bases from V and 3 bases from J, with 8 bases in between. There are 12 residues in the CDR3. Germline CDR1 reads SGHTA; CDR2 reads FQGNSA. CDR3 DNA: TGTGCCAGCAGCCCCCAATTCTACGAGCAGTACTTC. This codes for CASSPQFYEQYF.

This chain joins TRBV4-2 and TRBJ2-7, with 14 bases lining up with TRBD2. After removal of 4 bases from V and 6 bases from J, the junction contained 8 bases not matched to a gene. In germline, CDR1 is LGHNA, CDR2 YNFKEQ. This CDR3 has 16 amino acids. DNA of the CDR3: TGTGCCAGCAGCCCAGGACTAGCGGGGGGCCGGAGCGAGCAGTACTTC. Amino acids: CASSPGLAGGRSEQYF.

The V gene is TRBV19, the J gene TRBJ2-6, with 7 bases fitting TRBD1. The CDR3 runs to 19 residues. CDR1 is LNHDA, CDR2 SQIVND, per germline (reference sequence). J lost 0 bases, V lost 6 bases, and 14 bases had no gene match. The CDR3 sequence is CASRGSPGQLLSGANVLTF. For the CDR3, the DNA is TGTGCCAGTAGGGGCTCACCGGGACAGTTACTCTCTGGGGCCAACGTCCTGACTTTC.